Shown below are 30 T cell receptor beta chains from a single sample sequenced in a study of CD8 T cells in Susac syndrome. After extraction with the RNeasy kit, about 0.45 to 1 ug of the RNA was reverse transcribed using random hexamers. TCRdb itself ran the immunoSEQ multiplex PCR reads through MiXCR, one entry per CDR3 protein. The table records some 450,000 distinct CDR3 sequences, approximately 85% of them present only once. Sequences were obtained from CD8+ T cells from PBMCs. All receptors come from a human donor with multiple sclerosis.

The rearrangement uses TRBV5-6 and TRBJ1-2; D remains ambiguous. Trimming removed 1 base at V and 0 bases at J, with 7 bases between. This CDR3 contains 14 residues. The germline CDR1 and CDR2 sequences are SGHDT and YYEEEE. CDR3 amino acids: CASSLTQPNYGYTF. The CDR3 DNA reads as TGTGCCAGCAGCTTGACACAGCCTAACTATGGCTACACCTTC.

The V gene is TRBV9, the J gene TRBJ2-2; 13 bases align to TRBD2. Germline CDR1 is SGDLS and CDR2 is YYNGEE. The CDR3 runs to 17 residues. With V trimmed by 3 bases and J by 6 bases, 8 bases remained unmatched. In DNA form, the CDR3 reads TGTGCCAGCAGCGGGACTAGCGGGAGTAGGTTCGCCGGGGAGCTGTTTTTT. This encodes CASSGTSGSRFAGELFF. The whole variable domain, filled in from reference TRBV9 and TRBJ2-2, reads DSGVTQTPKHLITATGQRVTLRCSPRSGDLSVYWYQQSLDQGLQFLIQYYNGEERAKGNILERFSAQQFPDLHSELNLSSLELGDSALYFCASSGTSGSRFAGELFFGEGSRLTVL.

This chain connects TRBV20-1 to TRBJ2-7; D may be TRBD1 (5 bases). This CDR3 contains 14 residues. Germline CDR1 DFQATT, CDR2 SNEGSKA (reference sequence). Trimming stripped 6 bases from V and 7 bases from J, with 22 bases between. This CDR3 reads CSAVSYKGLDEQYF. Here the CDR3 DNA reads TGCAGTGCCGTGTCGTACAAGGGGCTGGATGAGCAGTACTTC.

This chain links TRBV9 with TRBJ1-1; D unresolved. The CDR3 has 15 residues. Germline V gives CDR1 SGDLS, CDR2 YYNGEE. Trimming pared 0 bases from V and 0 bases from J, leaving 9 bases between. The DNA of the CDR3 is TGTGCCAGCAGCGTAGAGGCAGCCCTGAACACTGAAGCTTTCTTT. The encoded protein is CASSVEAALNTEAFF. Using reference TRBV9 and TRBJ1-1 for the parts outside the CDR3, the full variable domain is DSGVTQTPKHLITATGQRVTLRCSPRSGDLSVYWYQQSLDQGLQFLIQYYNGEERAKGNILERFSAQQFPDLHSELNLSSLELGDSALYFCASSVEAALNTEAFFGQGTRLTVV.

This clonotype appeared a few times. The CDR3 is CASSLTSGYNEQFF. The CDR3 DNA sequence: TGTGCCAGCAGCCTGACTAGCGGCTACAATGAGCAGTTCTTC. The chain recombines TRBV5-6 with TRBJ2-1; 9 bases align to TRBD2. CDR1 and CDR2 from the germline V gene are SGHDT and YYEEEE. This CDR3 spans 14 amino acids. V was pared by 4 bases and J by 3 bases, with 2 bases of the junction left unmatched. The entire variable domain, with the rest obtained from reference TRBV5-6 and TRBJ2-1, is as follows: DAGVTQSPTHLIKTRGQQVTLRCSPKSGHDTVSWYQQALGQGPQFIFQYYEEEERQRGNFPDRFSGHQFPNYSSELNVNALLLGDSALYLCASSLTSGYNEQFFGPGTRLTVL.

The rearrangement uses TRBV11-2 and TRBJ2-3; TRBD1 matches 9 bases. The ends lost 4 bases at V and 4 bases at J; junction bases unmatched: 6. The V gene's germline CDR1 is SGHAT and CDR2 FQNNGV. CDR3 length: 15 residues. The CDR3 nucleotides read TGTGCCAGCAGCTACCGGGACAGGGTATCAGATACGCAGTATTTT. The encoded protein is CASSYRDRVSDTQYF.

Comments on this clonotype: Lacking the conserved final phenylalanine or tryptophan, this CDR3 likely reflects a read error. DNA for the CDR3: TGTGCCAGCAGCTTGACTGAGCACTATGGCTACACCGTC. Its translation is CASSLTEHYGYTV. The genes are TRBV5-4 and TRBJ1-2; D unclear. CDR1 and CDR2 from the germline V gene are SGHNT and YYREEE (reference sequence). The CDR3 is 13 residues long. V lost 1 base and J 3 bases, leaving 7 bases between the germline ends.

The V call is TRBV10-3, the J call TRBJ2-7; a weak D match, TRBD2 (6 bases). Germline assignment: CDR1 ENHRY and CDR2 SYGVKD. Between the trimmed V and J ends, which lost 6 bases and 0 bases, there was a span of 15 bases. The CDR3 has 15 residues. In DNA, the CDR3 is TGTGCCATCAGCGCTCCGGGGGACGGCTCCTACGAGCAGTACTTC. It is translated as CAISAPGDGSYEQYF.

This rearrangement joins TRBV30 to TRBJ1-1; D remains unclear. Germline V lookup: CDR1 GTSNPN, CDR2 SVGIG (reference sequence). V lost 4 bases and J 8 bases, leaving 11 bases between the germline ends. The length of the CDR3 is 11 residues. CDR3 sequence: CAWTQSVEAFF. CDR3 DNA: TGTGCCTGGACCCAGAGTGTAGAAGCTTTCTTT.

The chain's CDR3 is CASSSGVTEAFF. The CDR3 DNA is TGTGCCAGCAGCTCAGGGGTCACTGAAGCTTTCTTT. V is TRBV11-2 and J is TRBJ1-1; the D gene is possibly TRBD1 (6 bases). Germline V gene sequence: CDR1 SGHAT, CDR2 FQNNGV. This CDR3 contains 12 residues. V was cut by 4 bases and J by 4 bases, with 7 bases left in between.

The rearrangement links TRBV3-1 to TRBJ2-4; D may correspond to TRBD1 or TRBD2 (5 bases each). Germline V gives CDR1 LGHDT, CDR2 YNNKEL (reference sequence). V lost 4 bases and J 1 base, leaving 20 bases between the germline ends. CDR3 size: 18 residues. The CDR3 sequence: CASSPRDGINGAKNIQYF. The CDR3 nucleotides are TGTGCCAGCAGCCCGAGGGACGGAATTAATGGGGCCAAAAACATTCAGTACTTC.

The chain carries TRBV29-1 and TRBJ1-1; weak D call: TRBD1 (5 bases). The CDR3 has 15 residues. Germline V lookup: CDR1 SQVTM, CDR2 ANQGSEA. Trimming left V 0 bases short and J 3 bases short, with 14 bases between. CDR3 coding DNA: TGCAGCGTTGAAGATCGGGGGGAGGGCCACACTGAAGCTTTCTTT. As protein: CSVEDRGEGHTEAFF.

This clonotype was detected only once. The gene calls are TRBV30 and TRBJ2-2; D is uncertain. Germline values: CDR1 GTSNPN, CDR2 SVGIG (reference sequence). Deletions cut 4 bases from V and 4 bases from J, with 19 bases between. This CDR3 has 16 residues. CDR3 region: CAWTLLGDPSTGELFF. The CDR3 DNA reads TGTGCCTGGACCCTCTTAGGCGACCCCTCCACCGGGGAGCTGTTTTTT.

The chain joins TRBV4-1 to TRBJ2-7; possibly TRBD2 for D (5 bases). V was pared by 4 bases and J by 4 bases, with 11 bases between. This CDR3 is built from 13 residues. Germline V gene lookup returns CDR1 MGHRA and CDR2 YSYEKL. The CDR3 DNA follows: TGCGCCAGCAGCCTGACTGGGGAGTACGAGCAGTACTTC. This codes for CASSLTGEYEQYF.

This chain uses TRBV7-9 with TRBJ2-1; TRBD2 might be the D (5 bases). From germline, CDR1 is SEHNR and CDR2 FQNEAQ (reference sequence). V was shortened by 4 bases and J by 6 bases, with 16 bases between the two germline ends. The CDR3 loop spans 15 amino acids. The CDR3 nucleotides are TGTGCCAGCAGCTCCGAGGGCGGAACCGGCAATGAGCAGTTCTTC. The encoded protein is CASSSEGGTGNEQFF.

This chain joins TRBV3-1 and TRBJ2-7; a possible D gene is TRBD1 (7 bases). Germline loops: CDR1 LGHDT, CDR2 YNNKEL (reference sequence). V lost 3 bases to trimming and J lost 1 base, with 13 bases between them. This CDR3 has 15 residues. CDR3 amino acids: CASSHGTAGSYEQYF. The CDR3 DNA follows: TGTGCCAGCAGCCATGGGACAGCGGGTTCCTACGAGCAGTACTTC.

The chain carries TRBV7-8 and TRBJ2-1, with 8 bases matching TRBD2. This CDR3 has 15 amino acids. Germline V gene sequence: CDR1 SGHVS, CDR2 FQNEAQ. Trimming at V came to 4 bases and at J to 7 bases, leaving 9 bases not matched to a gene. CDR3 protein: CASSSSTSVWNEQFF. CDR3 DNA: TGTGCCAGCAGCTCCTCGACTAGCGTGTGGAATGAGCAGTTCTTC.

V usage is TRBV5-1 and J usage is TRBJ1-2, with D uncertain. Germline loops: CDR1 SGHRS, CDR2 YFSETQ. CDR3 length equals 17 residues. Trimming removed 5 bases from V and 8 bases from J, with 28 bases in between. The CDR3 DNA is TGCGCCAGCAGTACTACTCTGGGTACGGACCGCTCTAGAGGCTACACCTTC. This sequence encodes CASSTTLGTDRSRGYTF.

V gene TRBV12-5 combines with J gene TRBJ1-1; perhaps TRBD1 as D (6 bases). Germline assignment: CDR1 LGHNT and CDR2 FRNRAP. The germline V and J ends were trimmed by 1 base and 7 bases, with 16 bases remaining between them. There are 15 residues in the CDR3. The DNA of the CDR3 is TGTGCTAGTGGTTTGGCCACACGGGACATTAATGAAGCTTTCTTT. This gives the protein CASGLATRDINEAFF.

The chain combines TRBV24-1 with TRBJ2-2; D is ambiguous. The CDR3 runs to 13 residues. CDR1 KGHDR and CDR2 SFDVKD come from the germline V gene. V lost 0 bases to trimming and J lost 5 bases, with 3 bases between them. CDR3: CATSDLGTGELFF. The CDR3 DNA is TGTGCCACCAGTGATTTGGGAACCGGGGAGCTGTTTTTT.

The chain carries TRBV3-1 and TRBJ2-7, with D unresolved. CDR1 and CDR2 (germline): LGHDT, YNNKEL (reference sequence). Between the trimmed V and J ends, which lost 4 bases and 0 bases, there was a span of 13 bases. CDR3 length: 15 amino acids. The CDR3 reads CASSPGDLGSYEQYF. In DNA form, the CDR3 reads TGTGCCAGCAGCCCCGGAGACCTCGGCTCCTACGAGCAGTACTTC.

The V and J genes are TRBV7-6 and TRBJ2-7, with D unresolved. Germline-derived CDR1 and CDR2 are SGHVS and FNYEAQ. Trimming took off 5 bases at V and 2 bases at J, with 10 bases between the two ends. The CDR3 sequence is 13 residues long. CDR3 DNA sequence: TGTGCCAGCAGCCCGACTCCAACCTACGAGCAGTACTTC. It is translated as CASSPTPTYEQYF.

This chain joins TRBV20-1 and TRBJ1-5; D call uncertain. This CDR3 is built from 15 residues. Germline CDR1 is DFQATT and CDR2 is SNEGSKA (reference sequence). Trimming cost V 5 bases and J 2 bases, with 16 bases left between them. In DNA form, the CDR3 reads TGCAGTGCTTTTCGAGCAGACCCGGGCAATCAGCCCCAGCATTTT. Translated: CSAFRADPGNQPQHF.

V and J are TRBV7-7 and TRBJ2-2, with a tentative D call TRBD2 (6 bases). V shed 10 bases and J shed 7 bases, with 13 bases lying between them. The germline gives CDR1 SSHAT, CDR2 FNYEAQ (reference sequence). The CDR3 extends over 12 amino acids. For the CDR3, the DNA is TGTGCCAAGGGAGGACGTGGCGGGGAGCTGTTTTTT. This encodes CAKGGRGGELFF.

The chain is built from TRBV20-1 and TRBJ1-6; possibly TRBD1 for D (6 bases). Looked up from germline, CDR1 is DFQATT and CDR2 is SNEGSKA (reference sequence). Trimming removed 1 base from V and 11 bases from J, with 15 bases in between. This CDR3 spans 14 amino acids. CDR3 coding DNA: TGCAGTGCTAGAGGATCACAGGGAGGGCCACCCCTCCACTTT. The encoded protein is CSARGSQGGPPLHF.

The rearrangement uses TRBV4-1 and TRBJ1-1; D gene ambiguous. The CDR3 length is 13 residues. Germline CDR1 MGHRA, CDR2 YSYEKL. V gave up 1 base and J gave up 7 bases, with 10 bases separating them. The CDR3: CASSQVSGYEAFF. In nucleotides, the CDR3 is TGCGCCAGCAGCCAAGTGTCGGGCTATGAAGCTTTCTTT.

The rearrangement uses TRBV12-3 or TRBV12-4 and TRBJ2-1, with 9 bases aligning to TRBD2. V lost 4 bases, J lost 4 bases, and 5 bases stayed unmatched. CDR3 size: 15 residues. Here the CDR3 reads CASSSPSGAYNEQFF. Here the CDR3 DNA reads TGTGCCAGCAGTTCTCCTAGCGGGGCGTACAATGAGCAGTTCTTC.

The CDR3 nucleotides are TGTGCCAGCAGTTTGGGGGGCTTCCAAGATCAGCCCCAGCATTTT. The encoded protein is CASSLGGFQDQPQHF. The rearrangement links TRBV27 to TRBJ1-5, with D maybe TRBD1 (6 bases). Trimming stripped 3 bases from V and 5 bases from J, with 14 bases between. The CDR3 sequence is 15 residues long. Germline V gives CDR1 MNHEY, CDR2 SMNVEV (reference sequence).

Turning to this clonotype: The junction departs from the called germline gene at one end, perhaps through a read error. This rearrangement joins TRBV6-5 to TRBJ1-3; unclear D gene. This CDR3 has 12 residues. Germline V gene lookup returns CDR1 MNHEY and CDR2 SVGAGI. CDR3 residues: CANSYEGNTIYF. The DNA of the CDR3 is TGTGCCAACAGTTACGAAGGAAACACCATATATTTT.

V and J are TRBV19 and TRBJ2-6; TRBD2 might be the D (6 bases). Germline loops: CDR1 LNHDA, CDR2 SQIVND (reference sequence). V was trimmed by 6 bases and J by 1 base, leaving 10 bases between them. The CDR3 is made up of 15 amino acids. The CDR3 DNA reads as TGTGCCAGTAGGCTGGAGGGTTCTGGGGCCAACGTCCTGACTTTC. This encodes CASRLEGSGANVLTF.